Listed here is a single TCR beta chain. The clone's antigen remains unknown. One base away there is no much larger clone; base qualities are not given. The immunoSEQ Assay, a bias-controlled multiplex PCR, was used to amplify TCRbeta CDR3 regions from genomic DNA. Per the original workflow: Nucleated cell counts per sample were estimated from amplification of reference gene primers within the assay. To quantify the absolute abundance of each unique TCRbeta CDR3 rearrangement, sequence reads were collapsed and filtered. For each sample, productive Simpson clonality was calculated as the square root of Simpson's diversity index over productive rearrangements. Drawn from immuneACCESS, this table holds only the in-frame rearrangements with V and J called that TCRdb kept. Clones are partly lost; checked studies trace under half to an unresolved V gene and leave the rest unexplained. V and J calls plus clone size are reproduced from that table; the DNA served to infer D and trimming. Recorded for this sample are around 300,000 clones; roughly 90% of them occurred a single time. Jointly, the top ten make up 3.5% to 4.5% of the sample.

This sample stems from a study of blood T cell repertoires in COVID-19 (dated by TCRdb to about 2020). Background on the whole study: Samples from collaborators originated in the United States, Italy and Spain and spanned both the acute and convalescent phases of COVID-19. The repertoires were released in a freely available public database intended as a resource for research on the immune response to SARS-CoV-2. Where HLA class I and class II types were available, the types were taken from metadata supplied by the sample provider, not from assay-based typing. The dataset comprised deeply sampled blood TCRbeta repertoires from subjects exposed to, actively infected with, or recovered from COVID-19. Sample metadata almost always included a de-identified subject ID, COVID-19 status, age in years and sex. The samples were drawn from the first 160 participants of the ongoing ImmuneRACE study and from 1,254 subjects provided by 6 global collaborators. The prospective study material was composed of cDNA or gDNA derived from T cells, B-cell-depleted T cells, or PBMCs.

What the study reported, not specific to this receptor: The amount of clinical and demographic metadata varied by source and participant and was provided uncurated.

Collaborating institutions collected whole blood in K2EDTA tubes following their own protocols. For TCRbeta analysis, collaborator samples were shipped as frozen whole blood, as isolated PBMCs, or as DNA extracted from either sample type. Material: peripheral blood. The TCR originated in a woman aged 45-65 years with active or convalescent COVID-19.

The CDR3 here reads CASSLEAGIRGYTF. The nucleotides read TGTGCCAGCAGCTTAGAAGCAGGGATTCGTGGCTACACCTTC. The rearrangement joined TRBV7-2 to TRBJ1-2; tentative D gene TRBD1, with 5 bases matching. The junction carries 13 bases between V and J, which are trimmed by 1 base and 7 bases respectively. The cysteine opens and the phenylalanine closes a CDR3 of 14 amino acids. Here the CDR3 DNA is all that survives: 42 bases in frame from base 1. Based on the germline V gene, the CDR1 and CDR2 sequences are SGHTA and FQGNSA.